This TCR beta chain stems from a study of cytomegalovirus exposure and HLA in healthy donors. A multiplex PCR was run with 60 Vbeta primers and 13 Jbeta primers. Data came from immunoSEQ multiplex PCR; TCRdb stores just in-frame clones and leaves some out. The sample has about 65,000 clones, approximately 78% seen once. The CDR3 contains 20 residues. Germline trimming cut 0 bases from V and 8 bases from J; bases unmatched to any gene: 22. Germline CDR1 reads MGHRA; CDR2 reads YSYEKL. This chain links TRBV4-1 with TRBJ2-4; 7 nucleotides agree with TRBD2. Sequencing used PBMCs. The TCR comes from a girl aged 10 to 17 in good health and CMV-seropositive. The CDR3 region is CASSQDHFPVSRTRLDIQYF. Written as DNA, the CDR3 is TGCGCCAGCAGCCAAGATCACTTCCCCGTGTCTAGGACTAGGTTGGACATTCAGTACTTC.